The 19 T cell receptor beta chains reported below all come from one sample, sequenced in a study of shared clonotypes between healthy human individuals. Profiled with immunoSEQ multiplex PCR; TCRdb holds only in-frame clones, not every one. The sample has approximately 1.5 million clones, around 98% seen once; the top ten hold 0.45%. Sequencing was carried out using naive CD4+ T cells sorted from blood. The subset denotes: CD45RA+ positively selected. The receptors derive from a man aged 25-40 years in good health.

V usage is TRBV30 and J usage is TRBJ2-3, with D hard to call. With 3 bases removed from V and 2 bases from J, the gap between germline ends came to 12 bases. CDR3 length: 14 amino acids. CDR1 and CDR2 (germline): GTSNPN, SVGIG (reference sequence). Here the CDR3 DNA reads TGTGCCTGGAGCATCGGCGCCAACACAGATACGCAGTATTTT. Translating it yields CAWSIGANTDTQYF.

This sequence joins TRBV18 and TRBJ2-2, with 8 bases lining up with TRBD1. The germline V gene has CDR1 KGHSH and CDR2 LQKENI. The CDR3 contains 14 residues. Trimming at V came to 8 bases and at J to 4 bases, leaving 6 bases not matched to a gene. The CDR3 loop reads CASTGTGLTGELFF. The DNA for the CDR3 is TGTGCCAGCACTGGGACAGGCCTCACCGGGGAGCTGTTTTTT.

The genes are TRBV4-1 and TRBJ2-1; TRBD1 matches 8 bases. Germline V gene data show CDR1 as MGHRA and CDR2 as YSYEKL. The length of the CDR3 is 17 residues. The trim removed 0 bases at V and 4 bases at J, leaving 8 bases unmatched. The CDR3 here is CASSQESGNRGYNEQFF. The DNA for the CDR3 is TGCGCCAGCAGCCAAGAGTCCGGTAACAGGGGGTACAATGAGCAGTTCTTC.

The genes are TRBV30 and TRBJ1-4; perhaps TRBD1 as D (6 bases). The CDR3 contains 14 residues. V dropped 1 base and J dropped 8 bases, with 14 bases sitting between them. The germline CDR1 and CDR2 sequences are GTSNPN and SVGIG (reference sequence). The CDR3 DNA sequence: TGTGCCTGGAGTGGACAGCCCGGGGGCGAAAAACTGTTTTTT. Translation: CAWSGQPGGEKLFF.

Concerning this clone: At the DNA level, this CDR3 is encoded by other sequences in the same sample as well. The genes are TRBV2 and TRBJ2-7; D not certain. The CDR3 spans 11 residues. V was pared by 6 bases and J by 2 bases, with 5 bases between. Germline-derived CDR1 and CDR2 are SNHLY and FYNNEI. The DNA of the CDR3 is TGTGCCAGCAGGATTACCTACGAGCAGTACTTC. This encodes CASRITYEQYF. Based on the CDR3 plus reference TRBV2 and TRBJ2-7, the full variable domain is EPEVTQTPSHQVTQMGQEVILRCVPISNHLYFYWYRQILGQKVEFLVSFYNNEISEKSEIFDDQFSVERPDGSNFTLKIRSTKLEDSAMYFCASRITYEQYFGPGTRLTVT.

V usage is TRBV11-2 and J usage is TRBJ2-7, with 9 bases aligning to TRBD1. The CDR3 is 14 residues long. Trimming cost V 4 bases and J 0 bases; bases outside gene matches: 1. Germline lookup yields CDR1 SGHAT and CDR2 FQNNGV. The CDR3 sequence is CASSYRGPSYEQYF. CDR3 nucleotide sequence: TGTGCCAGCAGCTACAGGGGGCCCTCCTACGAGCAGTACTTC. Using reference TRBV11-2 and TRBJ2-7 for the parts outside the CDR3, the full variable domain is EAGVAQSPRYKIIEKRQSVAFWCNPISGHATLYWYQQILGQGPKLLIQFQNNGVVDDSQLPKDRFSAERLKGVDSTLKIQPAKLEDSAVYLCASSYRGPSYEQYFGPGTRLTVT.

The V call is TRBV6-1, the J call TRBJ1-5, with D possibly being TRBD1 (6 bases). The CDR3 has 14 amino acids. Germline assignment: CDR1 MNHNS and CDR2 SASEGT. The V end lost 3 bases, the J end lost 2 bases, and 8 bases lay between the germline ends. The CDR3 nucleotides read TGTGCCAGCAGTGACAGGGGTGGCAATCAGCCCCAGCATTTT. It codes for CASSDRGGNQPQHF.

This clone was detected a few times. Distinct nucleotide sequences in the sample also encode this CDR3. The chain carries TRBV30 and TRBJ1-3; no definite D call. This CDR3 has 13 residues. V dropped 2 bases and J dropped 0 bases, with 5 bases sitting between them. The germline gives CDR1 GTSNPN, CDR2 SVGIG (reference sequence). CDR3 amino acids: CAWSISSGNTIYF. CDR3 DNA: TGTGCCTGGAGTATATCCTCTGGAAACACCATATATTTT.

The chain joins TRBV15 to TRBJ1-4; tentative D call: TRBD1 (6 bases). V lost 6 bases and J lost 8, with 16 bases in between. CDR1 is LNHNV and CDR2 is YYDKDF in the germline V gene (reference sequence). This CDR3 is 14 amino acids long. In DNA form, the CDR3 reads TGTGCCACCAGTCAAACAGGGTGGGGAGAAAAACTGTTTTTT. It yields the protein CATSQTGWGEKLFF.

This clone was found once. In the same sample, other DNA sequences code for this CDR3. The chain has TRBV30 and TRBJ1-3, with a possible D match to TRBD1 (5 bases). Germline CDR1 reads GTSNPN; CDR2 reads SVGIG (reference sequence). V lost 0 bases and J lost 1, with 10 bases in between. The CDR3 totals 15 residues. The CDR3, as DNA: TGTGCCTGGAGTGTAATCGGGGGATCTGGAAACACCATATATTTT. Protein: CAWSVIGGSGNTIYF.

A word on this clone: The sample has other DNA sequences that encode this CDR3 too. V gene TRBV15 combines with J gene TRBJ1-4, with D tentatively TRBD1 (5 bases). Germline V gene data show CDR1 as LNHNV and CDR2 as YYDKDF (reference sequence). V gave up 0 bases and J gave up 7 bases, with 6 bases separating them. The CDR3 is 13 residues long. CDR3 nucleotide sequence: TGTGCCACCAGCAGAGATAGGGGTGAAAAACTGTTTTTT. Amino acids: CATSRDRGEKLFF.

The J gene is TRBJ2-5, the V gene TRBV28; a weak D match, TRBD1 (5 bases). Per the germline V gene, CDR1 is MDHEN and CDR2 is SYDVKM. The CDR3 has 13 amino acids. Between the trimmed V and J ends, which lost 4 bases and 5 bases, there was a span of 11 bases. The CDR3 here is CASSSPAGETQYF. DNA for the CDR3: TGTGCCAGCAGTTCCCCCGCAGGGGAGACCCAGTACTTC. The variable domain in full, completed from reference TRBV28 and TRBJ2-5, reads DVKVTQSSRYLVKRTGEKVFLECVQDMDHENMFWYRQDPGLGLRLIYFSYDVKMKEKGDIPEGYSVSREKKERFSLILESASTNQTSMYLCASSSPAGETQYFGPGTRLLVL.

V usage is TRBV4-1 and J usage is TRBJ2-1, with 9 bases matching TRBD2. The length of the CDR3 is 19 residues. Germline CDR1 reads MGHRA; CDR2 reads YSYEKL. V trimming: 1 base; J trimming: 0 bases; junction bases outside the gene matches: 10. In nucleotides, the CDR3 is TGCGCCAGCAGCCAAGCGGGACTAGCCGCGCTTCGCTCCTACAATGAGCAGTTCTTC. This sequence encodes CASSQAGLAALRSYNEQFF.

As for this clone: Other nucleotide sequences from this sample produce the same CDR3. The chain employs TRBV5-1 and TRBJ2-1; D is unresolved. Germline-derived CDR1 and CDR2 are SGHRS and YFSETQ. The CDR3 has 14 residues. The V end lost 5 bases, the J end lost 3 bases, and 12 bases lay between the germline ends. The CDR3 loop is CASSLVGVYNEQFF. DNA of the CDR3: TGCGCCAGCAGTCTTGTTGGCGTCTACAATGAGCAGTTCTTC.

The chain couples TRBV5-1 to TRBJ1-2; D may be TRBD1 (6 bases). V was trimmed by 4 bases and J by 8 bases, leaving 27 bases between them. Germline lookup yields CDR1 SGHRS and CDR2 YFSETQ. The CDR3 runs to 17 residues. The CDR3 sequence is CASSGVGGNRVAEGYTF. The CDR3 bases are TGCGCCAGCAGCGGTGTGGGGGGCAACAGGGTTGCGGAGGGCTACACCTTC.

V gene TRBV9 combines with J gene TRBJ2-1; possibly TRBD2 for D (5 bases). The germline V and J ends were trimmed by 0 bases and 3 bases, with 13 bases remaining between them. Germline V gives CDR1 SGDLS, CDR2 YYNGEE. CDR3 length: 16 amino acids. This CDR3 reads CASSVGSSRSYNEQFF. The CDR3 bases are TGTGCCAGCAGCGTAGGATCTAGCCGAAGCTACAATGAGCAGTTCTTC.

The V and J genes are TRBV28 and TRBJ2-3; no clear D gene. Trimming took 5 bases from V and 5 from J, leaving 14 bases between them. This CDR3 region has 14 residues. Germline V lookup: CDR1 MDHEN, CDR2 SYDVKM. The CDR3: CASSGREVVDTQYF. DNA for the CDR3: TGTGCCAGCAGTGGAAGAGAGGTCGTAGATACGCAGTATTTT.

The rearrangement links TRBV5-1 to TRBJ2-5, with D hard to call. CDR3 length equals 15 residues. CDR1 SGHRS and CDR2 YFSETQ come from the germline V gene. Trimming left V 0 bases short and J 4 bases short, with 13 bases between. CDR3 sequence (DNA): TGCGCCAGCAGCTTGGCGGCGGTTATGGCAGAGACCCAGTACTTC. It codes for CASSLAAVMAETQYF.

In regard to this clone: This same CDR3 is encoded by further DNA sequences in the sample. The chain recombines TRBV7-2 with TRBJ2-7; 8 bases are shared with TRBD2. This CDR3 spans 14 amino acids. V shed 2 bases and J 2 bases; nucleotides not matched to a gene: 2. Per germline, CDR1 SGHTA and CDR2 FQGNSA. CDR3 nucleotide sequence: TGTGCCAGCAGCTTAACTAGCGGTCCCTACGAGCAGTACTTC. Residues: CASSLTSGPYEQYF.